These T cell receptor beta chains were read from a single sample in a study of T-cell memory formation after mild COVID-19. MiXCR was run by TCRdb on the 5' RACE reads, yielding one entry per CDR3 protein. The repertoire holds about 390,000 distinct CDR3 sequences, with more than 15% as singletons. Source material: PBMCs or a T cell subset sorted from them (not recorded which). All receptors come from a man between 18 and 35 years old who had mild COVID-19 (a few samples of this study predate the infection). Cell type and time point are not known. CDR3s include the opening cysteine and the closing phenylalanine or tryptophan. D genes are given only for firm matches. Clone size, where shown, is once, few, many, or a class for clones that have expanded.

V,D,size,J,DNA,CDR3
TRBV7-9,TRBD2,.,TRBJ2-2,TGTGCCAGCAGCTCCAGCGGCCTAGCGGGGCGATCGAACACCGGGGAGCTGTTTTTT,CASSSSGLAGRSNTGELFF
TRBV5-1,.,.,TRBJ2-5,TGCGCCAGCAGCTGGGCCCAGGGTCTGGAAGAGACCCAGTACTTC,CASSWAQGLEETQYF
TRBV28,TRBD1,.,TRBJ2-7,TGTGCCAGCAGGGGACAGGGTAATTACGAGCAGTACTTC,CASRGQGNYEQYF
TRBV7-9,.,few,TRBJ2-6,TGTGCCAGCAGCTTGTACTGGGAGTCTGGGGCCAACGTCCTGACTTTC,CASSLYWESGANVLTF
TRBV19,TRBD1,few,TRBJ2-1,TGTGCCAGTAGTATCGGGACAGGGTCCTACAATGAGCAGTTCTTC,CASSIGTGSYNEQFF
TRBV7-2,.,few,TRBJ2-3,TGTGCCAGCAGCCCTCGAATCGGCAGGTTTACAGATACGCAGTATTTT,CASSPRIGRFTDTQYF
TRBV12-3/TRBV12-4,.,few,TRBJ2-2,TGTGCCAGCAGTCGCAGGGGTTGGAGCACCGGGGAGCTGTTTTTT,CASSRRGWSTGELFF
TRBV5-1,.,few,TRBJ1-6,TGCGCCAGCAGCTCCCGGGACATCGCTTCACCCCTCCACTTT,CASSSRDIASPLHF
TRBV7-2,.,many,TRBJ1-5,TGTGCCAGCAGCAGCGACAGGAATCAGCCCCAGCATTTT,CASSSDRNQPQHF
TRBV5-6,.,.,TRBJ2-1,TGTGCCAGCAGCTCCGTCGTGGCGTCCTACAATGAGCAGTTCTTC,CASSSVVASYNEQFF
TRBV4-2,.,.,TRBJ2-7,TGTGCCAGCAGCCCAGCAGATCCCTCGGGGGAGCAGTACTTC,CASSPADPSGEQYF
TRBV7-2,TRBD2,.,TRBJ2-1,TGTGCCAGCAGCGGGATCGCGGGGGGCGGGGTGGAGCAGTTCTTC,CASSGIAGGGVEQFF
TRBV4-3,.,.,TRBJ1-2,TGCGCCAGCAGCGGTATGGGACGAGGAGGCTACACCTTC,CASSGMGRGGYTF
TRBV21-1,.,once,TRBJ2-7,TGTGCCAGCAGCAACTGGCAACGGGCGGGCCACGAGCAGTACTTC,CASSNWQRAGHEQYF
TRBV12-3/TRBV12-4,.,few,TRBJ1-1,TGTGCCAGCAGTCTCAATACAGGGCCCCTAGGTGGTGAAGCTTTCTTT,CASSLNTGPLGGEAFF
TRBV28,TRBD2,few,TRBJ2-3,TGTGCCAGCAGTTTGGGGTCAGCGGGGGGCACAGATACGCAGTATTTT,CASSLGSAGGTDTQYF
TRBV6-2/TRBV6-3,.,few,TRBJ2-1,TGTGCCAGCAGAACCCTAGACAATGAGCAGTTCTTC,CASRTLDNEQFF
TRBV9,TRBD1,.,TRBJ1-5,TGTGCCAGCAGCTCCGGACAGGGAATTTACGGTCAGCCCCAGCATTTT,CASSSGQGIYGQPQHF
TRBV12-3/TRBV12-4,.,few,TRBJ1-6,TGTGCCAGCAGTTTCTCTAGGGCACCCCTCCACTTT,CASSFSRAPLHF
TRBV28,.,.,TRBJ1-2,TGTGCCAGCAGTAGACGGGGGTATGGCTACACCTTC,CASSRRGYGYTF
TRBV7-7,TRBD1,.,TRBJ2-5,TGTGCCAGCAGCCCTCTGACAGGGGGCGTGGAGACCCAGTACTTC,CASSPLTGGVETQYF
TRBV18,.,.,TRBJ2-2,TGTGCCAGCTCACCACTTGTCCAAAACACCGGGGAGCTGTTTTTT,CASSPLVQNTGELFF
TRBV7-9,.,.,TRBJ2-5,TGTGCCAGCAGCTTAGCGACCGGGACCCACCAGTACTTC,CASSLATGTHQYF
TRBV14,.,.,TRBJ2-3,TGTGCCAGCAGCCAAGCGTCGCGGGGTTGGGGCACAGATACGCAGTATTTT,CASSQASRGWGTDTQYF
TRBV7-2,.,few,TRBJ2-7,TGTGCCAGCAGCTTTATGGTGGATTTGGAGCAGTACTTC,CASSFMVDLEQYF
TRBV20-1,.,.,TRBJ2-3,TGCAGTGCAAGGCGTCAGCCGTCAGATACGCAGTATTTT,CSARRQPSDTQYF
TRBV12-3/TRBV12-4,.,few,TRBJ1-5,TGTGCCAGCAGCCGACGTCCCAGGGTTCCCCAGCATTTT,CASSRRPRVPQHF
TRBV4-3,.,.,TRBJ2-7,TGCGCCAGCAGCCAAGTCGGGGGACTGTCCTACGAGCAGTACTTC,CASSQVGGLSYEQYF
TRBV29-1,.,many,TRBJ1-1,TGCAGCGTCGGTAGAAACACTGAAGCTTTCTTT,CSVGRNTEAFF
TRBV29-1,.,.,TRBJ2-5,TGCAGCGCCGGCGAGGTGATCCAAGAGACCCAGTACTTC,CSAGEVIQETQYF